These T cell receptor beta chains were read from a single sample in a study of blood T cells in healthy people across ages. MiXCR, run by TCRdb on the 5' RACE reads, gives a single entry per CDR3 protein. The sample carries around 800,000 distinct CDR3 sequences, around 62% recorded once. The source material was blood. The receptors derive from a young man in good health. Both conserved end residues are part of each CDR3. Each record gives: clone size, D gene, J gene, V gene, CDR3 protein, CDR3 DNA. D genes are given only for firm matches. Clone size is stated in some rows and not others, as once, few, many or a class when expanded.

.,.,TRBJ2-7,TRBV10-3,CAISQRGTAYEQYF,TGTGCCATCAGCCAACGCGGGACAGCCTACGAGCAGTACTTC
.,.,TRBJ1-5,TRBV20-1,CSARFQRGGQPQHF,TGCAGTGCTAGATTCCAAAGAGGCGGACAGCCCCAGCATTTT
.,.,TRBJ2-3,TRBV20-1,CSANQRGTDTQYF,TGCAGTGCTAACCAGCGGGGCACAGATACGCAGTATTTT
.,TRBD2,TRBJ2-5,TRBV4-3,CASSQDFSPGLAISETQYF,TGCGCCAGCAGCCAAGATTTCAGTCCCGGACTAGCGATTTCGGAGACCCAGTACTTC
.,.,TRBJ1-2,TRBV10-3,CAILDLYSNYGYTF,TGTGCCATCTTAGACCTATACTCTAACTATGGCTACACCTTC
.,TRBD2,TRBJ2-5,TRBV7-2,CASSLHTSGVQETQYF,TGTGCCAGCAGCTTACACACTAGCGGGGTCCAAGAGACCCAGTACTTC
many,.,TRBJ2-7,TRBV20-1,CSARKGGGTYEQYF,TGCAGTGCTAGAAAAGGGGGGGGTACCTACGAGCAGTACTTC
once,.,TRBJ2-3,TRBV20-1,CSARGGGLTNTQYF,TGCAGTGCTAGAGGCGGCGGCCTCACGAATACGCAGTATTTT
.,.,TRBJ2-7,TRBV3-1,CASSLLRYNEQYF,TGTGCCAGCAGCCTATTGCGGTACAATGAGCAGTACTTC
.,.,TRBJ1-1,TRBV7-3,CASSTHGGTNTEAFF,TGTGCCAGCAGCACCCATGGGGGGACGAACACTGAAGCTTTCTTT
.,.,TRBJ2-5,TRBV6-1,CASDPPSPARETQYF,TGTGCCAGCGATCCACCTTCGCCAGCTCGGGAGACCCAGTACTTC
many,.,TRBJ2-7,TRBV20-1,CSARGGEYEQYF,TGCAGTGCTAGAGGCGGGGAATACGAGCAGTACTTC
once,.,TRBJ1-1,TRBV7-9,CASSFDAGGVRAFF,TGTGCCAGCAGCTTTGACGCTGGGGGTGTGAGGGCTTTCTTT
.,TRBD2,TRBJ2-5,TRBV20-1,CSAHSGGGETQYF,TGCAGTGCTCACAGCGGGGGGGGAGAGACCCAGTACTTC
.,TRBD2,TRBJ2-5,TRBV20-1,CSARTSGGRETQYF,TGCAGTGCTAGGACTAGCGGGGGGCGAGAGACCCAGTACTTC
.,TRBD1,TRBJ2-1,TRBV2,CASSRTGISNNEQFF,TGTGCCAGCAGCCGGACAGGGATATCCAACAATGAGCAGTTCTTC